This note documents a single T cell receptor beta chain sequence. Peripheral blood samples and lesional scalp punch biopsies were obtained from alopecia areata patients. Germline CDR1 PRHDT, CDR2 FYEKMQ (reference sequence). CDR3 length: 15 amino acids. V lost 5 bases and J 0 bases, leaving 11 bases between the germline ends. The authors extracted RNA and reverse transcribed it into cDNA as the sequencing template. Method: immunoSEQ multiplex PCR; TCRdb's copy keeps in-frame clones and lacks some. This sample has 200,000 to 250,000 clones, with 67% found just once. This record belongs to a study of CD8+ T cells in alopecia areata.

The V call is TRBV13, the J call TRBJ1-3; possibly TRBD1 for D (5 bases). The TCR was taken from a human donor with alopecia areata. The sample was CD4+ T cells sorted from blood, taken at week 0. Written as DNA, the CDR3 is TGTGCCAGCAGCCGAAGGGGTTCCTCTGGAAACACCATATATTTT. It is translated as CASSRRGSSGNTIYF.